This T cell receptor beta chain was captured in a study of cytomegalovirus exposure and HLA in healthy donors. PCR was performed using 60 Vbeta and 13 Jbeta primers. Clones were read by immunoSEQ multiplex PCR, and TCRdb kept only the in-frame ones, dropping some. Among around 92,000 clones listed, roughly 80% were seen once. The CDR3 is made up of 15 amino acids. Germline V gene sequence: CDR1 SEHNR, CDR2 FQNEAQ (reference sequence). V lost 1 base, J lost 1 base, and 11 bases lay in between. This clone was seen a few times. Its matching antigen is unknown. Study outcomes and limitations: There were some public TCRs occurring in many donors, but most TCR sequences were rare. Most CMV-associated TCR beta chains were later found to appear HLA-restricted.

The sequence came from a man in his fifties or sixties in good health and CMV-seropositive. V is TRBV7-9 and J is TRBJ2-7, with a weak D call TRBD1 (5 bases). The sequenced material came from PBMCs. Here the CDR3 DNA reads TGTGCCAGCAGCTTAGGACAGTTAGGATCCTACGAGCAGTACTTC. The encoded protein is CASSLGQLGSYEQYF.